The 30 T cell receptor beta chains below all came from one sample that was sequenced in a study of shared clonotypes between healthy human individuals. Assay: immunoSEQ multiplex PCR; the TCRdb copy retains only in-frame clones and omits some. The sample includes nearly 1,000,000 clones, approximately 76% of them seen just once. The sample comprised memory CD4+ T cells sorted from blood. The subset denotes: CD45RA-negative fraction. All receptors come from a man aged 18 to 29 in good health.

As regards this clone: The same CDR3 is also encoded by other DNA sequences in this sample. This chain links TRBV6-5 with TRBJ2-2; D remains unclear. The V gene's germline CDR1 is MNHEY and CDR2 SVGAGI. This CDR3 spans 12 amino acids. Trimming took off 0 bases at V and 5 bases at J, with 1 base between the two ends. This chain's CDR3 is CASSYSTGELFF. As DNA, the CDR3 is TGTGCCAGCAGTTACTCTACCGGGGAGCTGTTTTTT.

About this clone itself: This sample also contains other DNA sequences that code for the same CDR3. The V call is TRBV18, the J call TRBJ1-3; D is unclear. The germline V and J ends were trimmed by 3 bases and 4 bases, with 7 bases remaining between them. CDR3 length: 13 residues. Germline CDR1 and CDR2: KGHSH and LQKENI. CDR3 in amino acids: CASSPTAGNTIYF. CDR3 sequence (DNA): TGTGCCAGCTCACCGACGGCAGGAAACACCATATATTTT. Using reference TRBV18 and TRBJ1-3 for the parts outside the CDR3, the full variable domain is NAGVMQNPRHLVRRRGQEARLRCSPMKGHSHVYWYRQLPEEGLKFMVYLQKENIIDESGMPKERFSAEFPKEGPSILRIQQVVRGDSAAYFCASSPTAGNTIYFGEGSWLTVV.

The chain couples TRBV9 to TRBJ2-2; the D is unclear. Between the trimmed V and J ends, which lost 0 bases and 8 bases, there was a span of 8 bases. Germline V gives CDR1 SGDLS, CDR2 YYNGEE. The CDR3 loop spans 13 amino acids. Here the CDR3 DNA reads TGTGCCAGCAGCGTAGGACTGATAGGGGAGCTGTTTTTT. This gives the protein CASSVGLIGELFF.

This clone has more than one count but fewer than ten. This may stem from a read error, because a much larger clone lies one nucleotide away. The same CDR3 can be traced to other DNA sequences in this sample. This rearrangement joins TRBV7-9 to TRBJ2-1; 9 bases agree with TRBD1. This CDR3 has 15 amino acids. J gave up 3 bases and V 2 bases, and 2 bases lay outside the gene matches. Germline CDR1 reads SEHNR; CDR2 reads FQNEAQ (reference sequence). CDR3 region: CASSLWDRDYNEQFF. CDR3 sequence (DNA): TGTGCCAGCAGCTTATGGGACAGGGACTACAATGAGCAGTTCTTC.

The V and J genes are TRBV5-1 and TRBJ1-5, with 9 bases identical to TRBD1. This CDR3 comprises 14 residues. J was trimmed by 4 bases and V by 4 bases; bases with no gene match: 3. Germline V gene lookup returns CDR1 SGHRS and CDR2 YFSETQ. The CDR3 bases are TGCGCCAGCAGCGACGGACAGGGGAATCAGCCCCAGCATTTT. This codes for CASSDGQGNQPQHF.

The genes are TRBV7-9 and TRBJ1-6; maybe TRBD1 (5 bases). Trimming stripped 4 bases from V and 7 bases from J, with 8 bases between. CDR3 length: 13 amino acids. The germline V gene has CDR1 SEHNR and CDR2 FQNEAQ (reference sequence). CDR3 protein: CASSSRGNSPLHF. DNA of the CDR3: TGTGCCAGCAGCTCACGGGGCAATTCACCCCTCCACTTT.

The CDR3 nucleotides are TGTGCCAGCAGCCAAGATGACCATCTAGCGGGGCCCACCGGGGAGCTGTTTTTT. Translated, it gives CASSQDDHLAGPTGELFF. The chain recombines TRBV5-4 with TRBJ2-2; 9 bases are a match to TRBD2. Germline values: CDR1 SGHNT, CDR2 YYREEE (reference sequence). This CDR3 is 18 amino acids long. V dropped 4 bases and J dropped 4; count of bases not matched to a gene: 14.

J is TRBJ1-4 and V is TRBV29-1; 8 bases are shared with TRBD1. This CDR3 is built from 15 residues. Losses at the gene ends were 6 bases for V and 0 bases for J; bases not matched to a gene: 6. Germline CDR1 reads SQVTM; CDR2 reads ANQGSEA. CDR3: CSVGQAGATNEKLFF. CDR3 DNA sequence: TGCAGCGTGGGACAGGCCGGGGCAACTAATGAAAAACTGTTTTTT.

The chain recombines TRBV28 with TRBJ1-5; maybe TRBD1 (5 bases). This CDR3 has 16 residues. Trimming took off 5 bases at V and 2 bases at J, with 16 bases between the two ends. Germline V gene data show CDR1 as MDHEN and CDR2 as SYDVKM. The CDR3 DNA follows: TGTGCCAGCAGTCGACAGTGGGGTATGGGCAATCAGCCCCAGCATTTT. Residues: CASSRQWGMGNQPQHF.

The J gene is TRBJ1-4, the V gene TRBV15; D not resolved. The CDR3 has 11 amino acids. Per germline, CDR1 LNHNV and CDR2 YYDKDF (reference sequence). V dropped 6 bases and J dropped 4 bases, with 3 bases sitting between them. In DNA, the CDR3 is TGTGCCACCAGGATTAATGAAAAACTGTTTTTT. Translation: CATRINEKLFF.

The rearrangement joins TRBV21-1 to TRBJ1-2; the table's TRBD1 call for D was not verified on the DNA. TRBV21-1 is tagged as a pseudogene. This CDR3 is built from 15 residues. For the CDR3, the DNA is TGTGCCAGCAGCAGGGCTAGACAGGGTAACTATGGCTACACCTTC. It yields the protein CASSRARQGNYGYTF.

This clone was seen only a few times. The chain is built from TRBV6-5 and TRBJ2-5, with D perhaps given as TRBD1 or TRBD2 (6 bases each). The CDR3 has 16 residues. The V gene's germline CDR1 is MNHEY and CDR2 SVGAGI. V was shortened by 0 bases and J by 5 bases, with 16 bases between the two germline ends. The CDR3 DNA sequence: TGTGCCAGCAGTTACTCGAGAGGGGGAGGAGGGGAGACCCAGTACTTC. Protein: CASSYSRGGGGETQYF.

The chain couples TRBV30 to TRBJ2-7; 10 nucleotides match TRBD1. The CDR3 spans 12 residues. Trimming removed 3 bases from V and 6 bases from J; junction bases left unmatched: 2. Germline CDR1 GTSNPN, CDR2 SVGIG (reference sequence). The CDR3 sequence is CAWRTGGAEQYF. The CDR3 DNA reads as TGTGCCTGGAGGACAGGGGGCGCCGAGCAGTACTTC.

The CDR3 loop is CASSKKGDTSSNQPQHF. The CDR3 DNA follows: TGTGCCAGCAGCAAAAAGGGAGATACAAGTAGCAATCAGCCCCAGCATTTT. The chain couples TRBV21-1 to TRBJ1-5. TRBV21-1 is an annotated pseudogene. There are 17 residues in the CDR3.

This rearrangement joins TRBV7-2 to TRBJ2-7, with D perhaps TRBD1 (6 bases). V dropped 0 bases and J dropped 1 base, with 10 bases sitting between them. The CDR3 runs 15 residues. The V gene's germline CDR1 is SGHTA and CDR2 FQGNSA. The CDR3 DNA reads as TGTGCCAGCAGCTTAGCGGGGACAATTTCCTACGAGCAGTACTTC. This sequence encodes CASSLAGTISYEQYF.

This chain connects TRBV4-2 to TRBJ1-1, with D maybe TRBD1 (6 bases). Germline CDR1 LGHNA, CDR2 YNFKEQ. V lost 0 bases, J lost 2 bases, and 7 bases lay in between. The CDR3 covers 14 residues. The CDR3 DNA reads TGTGCCAGCAGCCAAGAGGGGGCTAACACTGAAGCTTTCTTT. Amino acid sequence: CASSQEGANTEAFF.

The chain has TRBV10-3 and TRBJ2-7; 8 bases line up with TRBD1. With V trimmed by 3 bases and J by 4 bases, 8 bases remained unmatched. The CDR3 covers 15 residues. Per the germline V gene, CDR1 is ENHRY and CDR2 is SYGVKD. CDR3 coding DNA: TGTGCCATCAGTGACAGGGGGCGAGTTGGATACGAGCAGTACTTC. This translates into CAISDRGRVGYEQYF.

V usage is TRBV6-6 and J usage is TRBJ1-2, with a tentative D call TRBD1 (5 bases). The ends were cut back, 7 bases at V and 8 bases at J, with 20 bases in the middle. Germline CDR1 MNHNY, CDR2 SVGAGI (reference sequence). The CDR3 has 14 residues. CDR3 region: CASNQPGAGGGYTF. For the CDR3, the DNA is TGTGCCAGCAATCAACCCGGGGCCGGGGGAGGCTACACCTTC.

The chain links TRBV14 to TRBJ1-3, with D unresolved. Trimming removed 4 bases from V and 0 bases from J, with 7 bases in between. Germline assignment: CDR1 SGHDN and CDR2 FVKESK. This CDR3 has 14 residues. Here the CDR3 DNA reads TGTGCCAGCAGCCGGACCGGCTCTGGAAACACCATATATTTT. Its protein product is CASSRTGSGNTIYF.

The chain links TRBV5-1 to TRBJ1-1; D is possibly TRBD1 (5 bases). There are 15 residues in the CDR3. Trimming removed 4 bases at V and 0 bases at J, with 13 bases between. CDR1 SGHRS and CDR2 YFSETQ come from the germline V gene. The CDR3 is CASSPLGGLNTEAFF. The CDR3 DNA sequence: TGCGCCAGCAGCCCTCTCGGGGGACTGAACACTGAAGCTTTCTTT.

The V gene is TRBV11-2, the J gene TRBJ1-1; D gene uncertain. The length of the CDR3 is 13 residues. In germline, CDR1 is SGHAT, CDR2 FQNNGV. Trimming removed 6 bases at V and 4 bases at J, with 12 bases between. The CDR3: CASRLAASTEAFF. CDR3 sequence (DNA): TGTGCCAGCAGGTTGGCGGCGAGCACTGAAGCTTTCTTT.

The chain uses TRBV7-2 and TRBJ1-5; TRBD1 matches at 7 bases. Germline-derived CDR1 and CDR2 are SGHTA and FQGNSA. With V trimmed by 2 bases and J by 7 bases, 11 bases remained unmatched. The CDR3 loop spans 16 amino acids. DNA for the CDR3: TGTGCCAGCAGCTTAAGGGGGAACACAGGGGCCCAGCCCCAGCATTTT. Its protein is CASSLRGNTGAQPQHF.

The genes are TRBV7-8 and TRBJ1-5; 7 nucleotides agree with TRBD1. The V segment lost 4 bases and the J segment 1 base; nucleotides outside the gene matches: 7. The CDR3 loop spans 16 amino acids. Germline V gives CDR1 SGHVS, CDR2 FQNEAQ. This CDR3 reads CASSSPTGSSNQPQHF. The CDR3 coding sequence is TGTGCCAGCAGCTCCCCGACAGGGTCGAGCAATCAGCCCCAGCATTTT.

The gene calls are TRBV6-5 and TRBJ2-3; the match to TRBD2 covers 7 bases. The CDR3 has 13 residues. Germline lookup yields CDR1 MNHEY and CDR2 SVGAGI. CDR3 nucleotides: TGTGCTTTTGGGGGGGGAAGCACAGATACGCAGTATTTT. Translating gives CAFGGGSTDTQYF.

The V and J genes are TRBV10-3 and TRBJ2-2, with unresolved D. CDR1 is ENHRY, CDR2 SYGVKD, per germline. V dropped 9 bases and J dropped 3 bases, with 14 bases sitting between them. The CDR3 sequence is 14 residues long. Here the CDR3 DNA reads TGTGCCATTAGGGCGGCAGACTACACCGGGGAGCTGTTTTTT. As protein: CAIRAADYTGELFF.

The chain employs TRBV10-3 and TRBJ1-2, with D possibly being TRBD1 (5 bases). Between the trimmed V and J ends, which lost 4 bases and 6 bases, there was a span of 9 bases. The CDR3 is 12 residues long. The germline gives CDR1 ENHRY, CDR2 SYGVKD. CDR3 sequence (DNA): TGTGCCATCAGTGGGGGACCGCATGGCTACACCTTC. It yields the protein CAISGGPHGYTF.

This sequence joins TRBV6-5 and TRBJ2-7; D is perhaps TRBD1 or TRBD2 (5 bases each). V was shortened by 5 bases and J by 0 bases, with 14 bases between the two germline ends. The CDR3 has 15 amino acids. Germline assignment: CDR1 MNHEY and CDR2 SVGAGI. CDR3 bases: TGTGCCAGCAGTAGGGGACCCCCGAGCTCCTACGAGCAGTACTTC. As protein: CASSRGPPSSYEQYF.

The rearrangement joins TRBV29-1 to TRBJ2-7, with D possibly matching TRBD1 (6 bases). The CDR3 totals 12 residues. The germline gives CDR1 SQVTM, CDR2 ANQGSEA. The germline V and J ends were trimmed by 6 bases and 5 bases, with 14 bases remaining between them. CDR3 DNA: TGCAGCGTCGCCACAGGGCCCCACGAGCAGTACTTC. This gives the protein CSVATGPHEQYF.

The V and J genes are TRBV10-3 and TRBJ2-5, with 8 positions matching TRBD1. From germline, CDR1 is ENHRY and CDR2 SYGVKD. The V gene end was trimmed by 5 bases and the J gene end by 5 bases; junction bases not matched to a gene: 4. The CDR3 extends over 13 amino acids. CDR3 nucleotides: TGTGCCATCAGTTTCAGGGGGCAGGAGACCCAGTACTTC. Translating it yields CAISFRGQETQYF.

Of note for this clone: Additional DNA sequences in this sample encode the identical CDR3. The CDR3 nucleotides read TGTGCCAGCAGCTTAGTGGGCACTGAAGCTTTCTTT. This translates into CASSLVGTEAFF. The rearrangement uses TRBV5-6 and TRBJ1-1, with D hard to call. The germline CDR1 and CDR2 sequences are SGHDT and YYEEEE. Trimming removed 2 bases at V and 4 bases at J, with 6 bases between. The CDR3 contains 12 residues.